The 2 T cell receptor beta chains listed next were all sequenced from one sample in a study of glioma-infiltrating T cells (dated by TCRdb to about 2016). TCRdb names Illumina MiSeq as the instrument used. The iRepertoire nested amplicon-rescue multiplex PCR (arm-PCR) platform was used to amplify TCR alpha and beta CDR3 regions from RNA. TCRdb reanalyzed the raw reads on its own, using fastp at Q25 for trimming and MiXCR for clone calling, and kept in-frame beta chains. Rows are unified per CDR3 protein, each entry keeping the most common DNA and genes. The sample data list approximately 100,000 distinct CDR3 sequences, and 25% to 30% of these were observed just once. The leading ten clones occupy 35% of the sample. The sample consisted of glioma tissue, nonneoplastic brain tissue, or PBMCs (not recorded which). Source of these receptors: a human donor with low-grade glioma or glioblastoma, undergoing nonglioma brain surgery, or in good health (not recorded which).

Ten or more counts support this clonotype. The chain uses TRBV18 and TRBJ2-3, with D hard to call. The V gene's germline CDR1 is KGHSH and CDR2 LQKENI. With 3 bases removed from V and 4 bases from J, the gap between germline ends came to 11 bases. There are 14 residues in the CDR3. The DNA of the CDR3 is TGTGCCAGCTCACCTTCGAGTAGAGCAGATACGCAGTATTTT. This encodes CASSPSSRADTQYF.

As DNA, the CDR3 is TGTGCCAGCAGCCCATACCTGGAGGGTCTGAACACTGAAGCTTTCTTT. Its protein product is CASSPYLEGLNTEAFF. The rearrangement links TRBV9 to TRBJ1-1, with D uncertain. The CDR3 contains 16 residues. Trimming shortened V by 4 bases and J by 0 bases, and 16 bases separated the two germline ends. Germline assignment: CDR1 SGDLS and CDR2 YYNGEE.